This TCR beta chain is drawn from a study of cytomegalovirus exposure and HLA in healthy donors. Study details: Sequencing of 150 million to 200 million T cells in an earlier analysis found around 120 million unique TCR beta sequences. Overall study results and limits: The study designated 164 TCR beta chains cytomegalovirus-associated. CMV serostatus was the only recorded immune exposure for donors.

The CDR3 sequence is 17 residues long. V shed 3 bases and J 0 bases; nucleotides not matched to a gene: 7. The germline gives CDR1 LNHDA, CDR2 SQIVND (reference sequence). With 60 Vbeta and 13 Jbeta primers, the PCR was carried out. Here immunoSEQ multiplex PCR was the method, and the copy in TCRdb shows in-frame clones only, minus some. The data show almost 200,000 clones, 70% to 80% seen once. For this clone: The antigen remains undetermined.

The V and J genes are TRBV19 and TRBJ1-1; TRBD1 aligns across 10 bases. The clonotype comes from a woman aged 25 to 45 in good health and CMV-seropositive. Sequencing was done on a sample of PBMCs. In DNA, the CDR3 is TGTGCCAGTAGTATTGGGGACAGGGGACTCCTGAACACTGAAGCTTTCTTT. Encoded protein: CASSIGDRGLLNTEAFF. The full variable domain, completed using reference TRBV19 and TRBJ1-1, is DGGITQSPKYLFRKEGQNVTLSCEQNLNHDAMYWYRQDPGQGLRLIYYSQIVNDFQKGDIAEGYSVSREKKESFPLTVTSAQKNPTAFYLCASSIGDRGLLNTEAFFGQGTRLTVV.